The 25 T cell receptor beta chains given below trace back to one sample, sequenced in a study of blood T cells in healthy people across ages. Primers used in a second PCR of about 6 to 12 cycles were a sample-barcoded 5' primer and a J-beta primer mix. TCRdb independently ran MiXCR on the 5' RACE reads; one entry per CDR3 protein. The table shows 600,000 to 650,000 distinct CDR3 sequences, with 45% to 65% occurring only once. Sequenced input: blood. The receptors were gathered from a man in his sixties in good health.

V and J are TRBV6-1 and TRBJ2-4; D is perhaps TRBD2 (5 bases). V lost 2 bases, J lost 2 bases, and 16 bases lay in between. This CDR3 is built from 17 residues. CDR1 is MNHNS, CDR2 SASEGT, per germline. DNA for the CDR3: TGTGCCAGCAGTGAAAGCCCCGCCCGGGGATCCAAAAACATTCAGTACTTC. Translated, it gives CASSESPARGSKNIQYF.

This clonotype came up a few times. The J gene is TRBJ1-2, the V gene TRBV6-5; 12 bases agree with TRBD1. The J segment lost 8 bases and the V segment lost 0 bases, leaving 7 bases of the junction unmatched. The germline gives CDR1 MNHEY, CDR2 SVGAGI. This CDR3 spans 16 amino acids. The CDR3 sequence is CASSYSSGQGAYGYTF. CDR3 nucleotide sequence: TGTGCCAGCAGTTACTCGTCGGGACAGGGGGCGTACGGCTACACCTTC.

This clonotype was picked up one time. The chain uses TRBV3-1 and TRBJ2-7; D perhaps matches TRBD2 (6 bases). The CDR3 length is 15 residues. Trimming left V 1 base short and J 0 bases short, with 10 bases between. Germline CDR1 LGHDT, CDR2 YNNKEL (reference sequence). The CDR3 region is CASSQAPGVSYEQYF. The CDR3 DNA reads TGTGCCAGCAGCCAAGCCCCGGGGGTCTCCTACGAGCAGTACTTC.

The chain uses TRBV5-1 and TRBJ1-2, with 9 nucleotides matching TRBD1. Germline lookup yields CDR1 SGHRS and CDR2 YFSETQ. After removal of 4 bases from V and 6 bases from J, the junction contained 7 bases not matched to a gene. This CDR3 comprises 14 residues. The CDR3 reads CASSVNRDRDGYTF. The CDR3 DNA is TGCGCCAGCAGCGTAAACCGGGACAGGGATGGCTACACCTTC.

The V call is TRBV27, the J call TRBJ2-5; 8 bases are a match to TRBD2. There are 16 residues in the CDR3. Per germline, CDR1 MNHEY and CDR2 SMNVEV (reference sequence). The V gene end was trimmed by 7 bases and the J gene end by 2 bases; junction bases not matched to a gene: 12. The CDR3 DNA reads as TGTGCCAGCAAAAGGCGGGGCGGACTAGCACAAGAGACCCAGTACTTC. Protein sequence: CASKRRGGLAQETQYF.

This clonotype was recorded once. The V gene is TRBV3-1, the J gene TRBJ2-7; the D gene is possibly TRBD2 (6 bases). The J call may be in error: the DNA end matches TRBJ2-5 better. The CDR3 runs to 15 residues. CDR1 is LGHDT and CDR2 is YNNKEL in the germline V gene (reference sequence). The CDR3 sequence: CASSQDGGFGETQYF. The CDR3 DNA reads TGTGCCAGCAGCCAAGATGGAGGGTTCGGAGAGACCCAGTACTTC.

The rearrangement uses TRBV6-5 and TRBJ2-3; no reliable D call. There are 16 residues in the CDR3. Trimming stripped 0 bases from V and 0 bases from J, with 10 bases between. Germline V gene sequence: CDR1 MNHEY, CDR2 SVGAGI. Written as DNA, the CDR3 is TGTGCCAGCAGTTACTCATGGCAAGGGAGCACAGATACGCAGTATTTT. The encoded protein is CASSYSWQGSTDTQYF.

The chain has TRBV10-3 and TRBJ1-1, with D possibly matching TRBD1 (6 bases). The CDR3 contains 14 residues. Trimming shortened V by 10 bases and J by 0 bases, and 15 bases separated the two germline ends. Germline V gene sequence: CDR1 ENHRY, CDR2 SYGVKD. CDR3 sequence reads: CASKVRGLNTEAFF. The CDR3 bases are TGTGCCAGCAAAGTCAGGGGTCTGAACACTGAAGCTTTCTTT.

This clonotype turned up a few times. V and J are TRBV20-1 and TRBJ2-7, with 8 bases lining up with TRBD1. The germline gives CDR1 DFQATT, CDR2 SNEGSKA (reference sequence). The CDR3 is 14 residues long. The V gene end was trimmed by 5 bases and the J gene end by 0 bases; junction bases not matched to a gene: 6. The CDR3 DNA is TGCAGTGCTGCCGGACAGGGAAGCTCCTACGAGCAGTACTTC. This codes for CSAAGQGSSYEQYF.

The chain joins TRBV7-7 to TRBJ1-1; D remains ambiguous. The CDR3 covers 13 residues. Germline CDR1 is SSHAT and CDR2 is FNYEAQ (reference sequence). V was shortened by 6 bases and J by 4 bases, with 12 bases between the two germline ends. CDR3 bases: TGTGCCAGCAGTTCCCAAGTGGGCACTGAAGCTTTCTTT. This sequence encodes CASSSQVGTEAFF.

Notes on this clonotype: One junction end disagrees with the germline gene, perhaps due to a read error. This chain uses TRBV20-1 with TRBJ1-6, with D possibly matching TRBD1 (5 bases). This CDR3 spans 16 amino acids. CDR1 and CDR2 from the germline V gene are DFQATT and SNEGSKA (reference sequence). CDR3 nucleotide sequence: TGCAGTGCCAGACTCCCGACAGCCTCCTATAATTCGCCCCTCCACTTT. Its translation is CSARLPTASYNSPLHF.

This clonotype has more than one count but fewer than ten. V is TRBV4-1 and J is TRBJ2-2, with TRBD2 as a possible D gene (7 bases). V was pared by 4 bases and J by 7 bases, with 16 bases between. CDR3 length: 15 amino acids. Germline V gives CDR1 MGHRA, CDR2 YSYEKL. The DNA for the CDR3 is TGCGCCAGCAGCCCACAGGGAGGGAAGGACGGGGAGCTGTTTTTT. This sequence encodes CASSPQGGKDGELFF.

The sample holds one count of this clonotype. This chain connects TRBV20-1 to TRBJ1-2, with D perhaps matching TRBD1 (5 bases). From germline, CDR1 is DFQATT and CDR2 SNEGSKA (reference sequence). CDR3 length: 12 amino acids. V was clipped by 4 bases and J by 5 bases, with 11 bases between them. In DNA form, the CDR3 reads TGCAGTGCTAACCGCGGGGCGTATGGCTACACCTTC. Its protein product is CSANRGAYGYTF.

In its sample, this clonotype was seen many times. J is TRBJ2-7 and V is TRBV29-1; TRBD1 aligns across 10 bases. The J call is doubtful: the DNA matches TRBJ2-5 better. The CDR3 has 11 amino acids. Germline values: CDR1 SQVTM, CDR2 ANQGSEA. The CDR3 nucleotides read TGCAGCGTCGACAGGGGGCAGACCCAGTACTTC. Translated: CSVDRGQTQYF.

The rearrangement links TRBV4-3 to TRBJ1-2; D unclear. There are 15 residues in the CDR3. Trimming stripped 2 bases from V and 3 bases from J, with 13 bases between. Germline CDR1 and CDR2: LGHNA and YSLEER. CDR3 loop: CASSQTTAADYGYTF. CDR3 nucleotides: TGCGCCAGCAGCCAAACGACCGCCGCGGACTATGGCTACACCTTC.

The chain employs TRBV5-1 and TRBJ2-1, with 9 bases lining up with TRBD2. After removal of 4 bases from V and 2 bases from J, the junction contained 16 bases not matched to a gene. The CDR3 extends over 19 amino acids. The germline V gene encodes CDR1 SGHRS and CDR2 YFSETQ. CDR3 region: CASSGAGGGAFSAYNEQFF. CDR3 bases: TGCGCCAGCAGCGGAGCTGGCGGGGGGGCCTTTTCCGCCTACAATGAGCAGTTCTTC.

This clonotype came up a few times. J is TRBJ2-1 and V is TRBV5-1, with 8 bases fitting TRBD2. Germline values: CDR1 SGHRS, CDR2 YFSETQ. Losses at the gene ends were 4 bases for V and 4 bases for J; bases not matched to a gene: 13. This CDR3 comprises 17 residues. This CDR3 is CASSPGTTRGGYNEQFF. CDR3 sequence (DNA): TGCGCCAGCAGCCCGGGGACTACCCGGGGGGGGTACAATGAGCAGTTCTTC.

The V call is TRBV5-1, the J call TRBJ1-1, with D unresolved. The germline V gene encodes CDR1 SGHRS and CDR2 YFSETQ. Trimming took 0 bases from V and 1 from J, leaving 7 bases between them. The CDR3 runs to 14 residues. The CDR3 bases are TGCGCCAGCAGCTTGGGTGTGGAGAACACTGAAGCTTTCTTT. It codes for CASSLGVENTEAFF. Complete variable domain (other parts from reference TRBV5-1 and TRBJ1-1): KAGVTQTPRYLIKTRGQQVTLSCSPISGHRSVSWYQQTPGQGLQFLFEYFSETQRNKGNFPGRFSGRQFSNSRSEMNVSTLELGDSALYLCASSLGVENTEAFFGQGTRLTVV.

The rearrangement uses TRBV5-1 and TRBJ2-1; 8 nucleotides agree with TRBD2. CDR1 and CDR2 (germline): SGHRS, YFSETQ. The CDR3 length is 16 residues. The V gene end was trimmed by 0 bases and the J gene end by 7 bases; junction bases not matched to a gene: 9. CDR3 sequence: CASSLGGQRGKNEQFF. The CDR3 bases are TGCGCCAGCAGCTTGGGAGGGCAGCGGGGGAAGAATGAGCAGTTCTTC.

The CDR3 sequence is CASSVGLRNEQFF. As DNA, the CDR3 is TGTGCCAGCAGCGTAGGTCTGCGGAATGAGCAGTTCTTC. The J gene is TRBJ2-1, the V gene TRBV9; D unclear. Germline CDR1 is SGDLS and CDR2 is YYNGEE. CDR3 length: 13 amino acids. Trimming cost V 0 bases and J 7 bases, with 8 bases left between them.

This clonotype has a handful of counts. This chain links TRBV2 with TRBJ1-5; 8 bases match TRBD1. J lost 6 bases, V lost 6 bases, and 7 bases had no gene match. Germline-derived CDR1 and CDR2 are SNHLY and FYNNEI. The CDR3 loop spans 14 amino acids. The CDR3 coding sequence is TGTGCCAGCAGAGGACAGGGCGAAGGTCAGCCCCAGCATTTT. The encoded protein is CASRGQGEGQPQHF.

This clonotype appeared once. V usage is TRBV2 and J usage is TRBJ2-2; D perhaps matches TRBD1 (6 bases). The CDR3 has 13 residues. CDR1 is SNHLY, CDR2 FYNNEI, per germline. V lost 6 bases to trimming and J lost 6 bases, with 11 bases between them. The CDR3 loop is CASRDGQPGELFF. The CDR3 coding sequence is TGTGCCAGCAGGGACGGACAGCCCGGGGAGCTGTTTTTT.

V is TRBV28 and J is TRBJ2-7; no definite D call. The CDR3 totals 14 residues. Germline V gene lookup returns CDR1 MDHEN and CDR2 SYDVKM. V lost 2 bases, J lost 2 bases, and 10 bases lay in between. CDR3 DNA sequence: TGTGCCAGCAGTTTAGATAGGATCCCCTACGAGCAGTACTTC. Translated: CASSLDRIPYEQYF.

The chain uses TRBV29-1 and TRBJ2-3; tentatively, D is TRBD2 (5 bases). V was trimmed by 8 bases and J by 6 bases, leaving 15 bases between them. CDR1 is SQVTM and CDR2 is ANQGSEA in the germline V gene. CDR3 length equals 12 residues. The CDR3 bases are TGCAGCCACCATGAGGGTCCCGATACGCAGTATTTT. Residues: CSHHEGPDTQYF.

The chain employs TRBV9 and TRBJ2-4; 7 nucleotides match TRBD2. The assigned J gene may be wrong: the sequence end matches TRBJ2-7 better. The V gene's germline CDR1 is SGDLS and CDR2 YYNGEE. The CDR3 length is 13 residues. The CDR3 reads CASSAGTTYEQYF. The CDR3 DNA sequence: TGTGCCAGCAGCGCGGGGACTACTTACGAGCAGTACTTC.